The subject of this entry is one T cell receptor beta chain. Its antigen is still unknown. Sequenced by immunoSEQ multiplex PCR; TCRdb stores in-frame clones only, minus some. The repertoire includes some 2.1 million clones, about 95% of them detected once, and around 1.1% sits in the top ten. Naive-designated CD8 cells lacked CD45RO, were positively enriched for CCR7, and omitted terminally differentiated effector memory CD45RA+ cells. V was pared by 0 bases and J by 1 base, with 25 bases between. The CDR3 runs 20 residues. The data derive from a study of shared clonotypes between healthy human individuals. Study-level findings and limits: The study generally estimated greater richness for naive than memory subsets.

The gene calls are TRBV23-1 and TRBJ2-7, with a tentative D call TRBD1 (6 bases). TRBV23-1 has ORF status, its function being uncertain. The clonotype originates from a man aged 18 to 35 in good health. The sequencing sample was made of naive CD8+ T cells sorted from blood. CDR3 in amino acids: CASSQSLQACAGETSYEQYF. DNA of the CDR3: TGCGCCAGCAGTCAATCCCTGCAGGCTTGTGCAGGGGAGACTTCCTACGAGCAGTACTTC.